Listed here is a single T cell receptor (beta chain). The entry originates in a study of blood T cell repertoires in COVID-19. Study as a whole: The United States, Italy and Spain were the sources of the acute and convalescent COVID-19 samples.

Trimming pared 1 base from V and 2 bases from J, leaving 7 bases between. Germline CDR1 and CDR2: SGHNT and YYREEE (reference sequence). The CDR3 covers 14 residues. As originally analysed: Amplified reference gene primers provided the basis for estimating nucleated cell counts. Assay: immunoSEQ multiplex PCR; the TCRdb copy retains only in-frame clones and omits some. V, J and clone size are taken as reported in that table, and D and trimming were inferred from the DNA itself. The sample has a few hundred thousand clones, 70% to 90% seen once; the top ten hold approximately 8.1%. The clonotype comes from a woman aged 50 to 60 who had recovered from COVID-19. The sample consisted of peripheral blood. The chain links TRBV5-4 to TRBJ1-3; no clear D. In DNA form, the CDR3 reads TGTGCCAGCAGCTTGTGGTCAGCTGGAAACACCATATATTTT. Residues: CASSLWSAGNTIYF.